This T cell receptor beta chain was recorded in a study of T-cell reconstitution after alpha-beta-depleted transplantation in children. Findings and caveats of the study: In patients about two months after transplant, alpha-beta T cells reportedly arose from several hundred expanded graft clones.

Trimming removed 2 bases from V and 4 bases from J, with 11 bases in between. The CDR3 contains 15 residues. CDR1 and CDR2 (germline): MNHEY, SMNVEV (reference sequence). TCRbeta library preparation incorporated unique molecular identifiers. TCRdb re-called the PCR reads through MiXCR, storing one row per CDR3 protein. The table lists about 300,000 distinct CDR3 sequences, about 9.4% of them singletons, with just under 7.5% in the top ten. As for this clonotype: Its antigen is still unknown.

The V and J genes are TRBV27 and TRBJ2-2; the D is unclear. This clonotype was sampled from a boy under two years old with acute myeloid leukemia, due to receive a stem cell transplant. The source was PBMCs, collected before TCRalphabeta/CD19-depleted stem cell transplant. The CDR3 loop reads CASSLEDRSTGELFF. The CDR3 DNA follows: TGTGCCAGCAGTTTAGAGGACCGTAGCACCGGGGAGCTGTTTTTT.